What follows are 4 T cell receptor beta chains derived from one specimen sequenced in a study of blood T cell repertoires in COVID-19. The protocol was immunoSEQ multiplex PCR, while the TCRdb copy is restricted to in-frame clones and leaves out a portion. The sample contains 150,000 to 180,000 clones, 65% to 90% of which appear only once. Sequences were obtained from peripheral blood. These receptors all come from a woman aged 55-69 years with COVID-19, enrolled during active disease.

V usage is TRBV11-2 and J usage is TRBJ2-2, with 12 bases lining up with TRBD1. CDR1 and CDR2 from the germline V gene are SGHAT and FQNNGV. CDR3 size: 16 residues. J was trimmed by 4 bases and V by 5 bases; bases with no gene match: 5. CDR3 region: CASSPGTGGLTGELFF. DNA of the CDR3: TGTGCCAGCAGCCCCGGGACAGGGGGCCTCACCGGGGAGCTGTTTTTT.

V usage is TRBV19 and J usage is TRBJ1-1; 7 nucleotides agree with TRBD1. Germline CDR1 LNHDA, CDR2 SQIVND (reference sequence). This CDR3 has 14 residues. V gave up 4 bases and J gave up 5 bases; unmatched junction bases: 7. The CDR3 sequence: CASSTRGRLTEAFF. The CDR3 DNA reads as TGTGCCAGTAGTACGAGGGGGCGGTTGACTGAAGCTTTCTTT.

The genes are TRBV24-1 and TRBJ1-2; 7 bases are a match to TRBD1. Germline CDR1 KGHDR, CDR2 SFDVKD. The CDR3 totals 13 residues. With V trimmed by 1 base and J by 9 bases, 4 bases remained unmatched. CDR3 sequence reads: CATSDLGRGSYTF. CDR3 DNA sequence: TGTGCCACCAGTGATTTAGGCAGGGGGAGCTACACCTTC.

The chain uses TRBV5-6 and TRBJ1-2; 9 positions match TRBD1. V was clipped by 3 bases and J by 6 bases; unmatched bases: 3. Germline V gene data show CDR1 as SGHDT and CDR2 as YYEEEE. This CDR3 has 13 amino acids. CDR3 loop: CASSWGTGNGYTF. The CDR3 DNA reads as TGTGCCAGCAGCTGGGGGACAGGGAATGGCTACACCTTC.